The T cell receptor (beta chain) described here comes from a study of blood T cells in healthy people across ages. Whole-study context: Every two T cells gave about one barcoded beta molecule via template switching. Study-wide points: In long-lived donors, naive CD4+ cell counts and diversity exceeded those of aged donors.

The CDR3 covers 16 residues. Looked up from germline, CDR1 is MGHDK and CDR2 is SYGVNS. The germline V and J ends were trimmed by 0 bases and 2 bases, with 10 bases remaining between them. Isolated per sample were at least 6 million PBMCs. Extraction of total RNA produced a minimum of 5.5 micrograms from each sample. In this sample, this clonotype turned up a few times. Its target is not known. It was with a sample-barcoded 5' primer and a J-beta primer mix that a second PCR of about 6 to 12 cycles was run. Using its own MiXCR run on the 5' RACE reads, TCRdb lists one record per CDR3 protein. In the table there are 1.5 million to 2 million distinct CDR3 sequences, almost 35% of which are singletons.

This rearrangement joins TRBV25-1 to TRBJ1-4; no definite D call. Sample: blood. The sequence came from a woman in her 30s in good health. CDR3 residues: CASSEYYSLTNEKLFF. CDR3 DNA sequence: TGTGCCAGCAGTGAATATTACAGCCTGACTAATGAAAAACTGTTTTTT.